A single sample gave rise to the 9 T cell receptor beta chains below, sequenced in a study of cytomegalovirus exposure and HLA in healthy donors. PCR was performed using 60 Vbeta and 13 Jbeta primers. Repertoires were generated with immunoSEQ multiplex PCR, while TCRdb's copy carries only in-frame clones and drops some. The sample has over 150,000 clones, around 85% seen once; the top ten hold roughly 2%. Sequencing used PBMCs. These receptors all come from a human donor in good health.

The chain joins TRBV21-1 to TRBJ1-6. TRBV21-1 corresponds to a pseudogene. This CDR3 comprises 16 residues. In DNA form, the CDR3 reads TGTGCCAGCAGCAAAGGAGGAGGCTCCTATAATTCACCCCTCCACTTT. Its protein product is CASSKGGGSYNSPLHF.

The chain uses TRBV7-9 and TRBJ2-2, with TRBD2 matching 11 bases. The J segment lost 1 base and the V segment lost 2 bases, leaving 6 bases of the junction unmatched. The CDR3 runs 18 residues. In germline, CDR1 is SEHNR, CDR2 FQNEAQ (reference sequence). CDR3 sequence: CASSLPQGLAENTGELFF. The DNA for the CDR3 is TGTGCCAGCAGCTTACCCCAGGGACTAGCGGAGAACACCGGGGAGCTGTTTTTT.

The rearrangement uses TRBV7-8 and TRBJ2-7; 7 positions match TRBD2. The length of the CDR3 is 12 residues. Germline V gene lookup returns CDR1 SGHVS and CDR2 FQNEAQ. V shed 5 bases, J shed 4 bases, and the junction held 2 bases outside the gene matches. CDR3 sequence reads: CASSNSGYEQYF. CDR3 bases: TGTGCCAGCAGCAATAGCGGGTACGAGCAGTACTTC.

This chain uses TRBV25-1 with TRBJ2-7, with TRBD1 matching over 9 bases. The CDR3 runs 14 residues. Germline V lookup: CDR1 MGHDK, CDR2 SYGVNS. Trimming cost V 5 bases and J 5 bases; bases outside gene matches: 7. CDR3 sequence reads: CASSPWTGDHEQYF. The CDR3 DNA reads TGTGCCAGCAGTCCCTGGACAGGGGACCACGAGCAGTACTTC.

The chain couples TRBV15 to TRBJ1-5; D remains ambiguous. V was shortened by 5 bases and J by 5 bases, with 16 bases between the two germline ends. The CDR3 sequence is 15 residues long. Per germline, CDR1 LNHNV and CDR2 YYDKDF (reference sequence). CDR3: CATSVSRPPYQPQHF. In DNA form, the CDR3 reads TGTGCCACCAGCGTTTCGAGGCCGCCCTATCAGCCCCAGCATTTT.

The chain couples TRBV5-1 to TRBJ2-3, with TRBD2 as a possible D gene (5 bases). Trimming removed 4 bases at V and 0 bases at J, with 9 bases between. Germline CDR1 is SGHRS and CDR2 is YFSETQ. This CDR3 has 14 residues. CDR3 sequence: CASSPGVSTDTQYF. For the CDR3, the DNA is TGCGCCAGCAGCCCCGGGGTAAGCACAGATACGCAGTATTTT.

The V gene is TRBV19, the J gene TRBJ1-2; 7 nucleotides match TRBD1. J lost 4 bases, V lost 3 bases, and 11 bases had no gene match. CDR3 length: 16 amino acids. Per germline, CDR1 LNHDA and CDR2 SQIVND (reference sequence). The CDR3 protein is CASSIGQAQGLYGYTF. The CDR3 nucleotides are TGTGCCAGTAGTATCGGACAGGCCCAGGGACTCTATGGCTACACCTTC.

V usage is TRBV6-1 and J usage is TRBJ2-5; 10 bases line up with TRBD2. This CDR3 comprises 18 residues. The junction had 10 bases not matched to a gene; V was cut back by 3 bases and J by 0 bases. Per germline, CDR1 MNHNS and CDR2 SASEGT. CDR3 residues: CASSEFPSGRSNQETQYF. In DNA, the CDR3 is TGTGCCAGCAGTGAGTTCCCTAGCGGGAGATCTAACCAAGAGACCCAGTACTTC.

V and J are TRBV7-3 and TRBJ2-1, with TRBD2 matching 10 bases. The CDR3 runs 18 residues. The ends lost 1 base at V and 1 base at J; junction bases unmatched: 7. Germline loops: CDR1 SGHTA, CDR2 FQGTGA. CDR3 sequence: CASSLIGSGGDSYNEQFF. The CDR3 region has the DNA TGTGCCAGCAGCTTAATAGGCAGCGGGGGGGATTCCTACAATGAGCAGTTCTTC.